The 20 T cell receptor beta chains listed next were all sequenced from one sample in a study of monozygotic twins with cystic fibrosis. Measured with immunoSEQ multiplex PCR; TCRdb has only the in-frame clones, and not every one. The data hold fewer than 25,000 clones, with about 83% observed a single time. The sequenced sample was blood. The receptors derive from a young woman with cystic fibrosis.

The V gene is TRBV6-5, the J gene TRBJ1-1; no clear D. Trimming shortened V by 6 bases and J by 5 bases, and 16 bases separated the two germline ends. This CDR3 comprises 14 residues. CDR1 is MNHEY, CDR2 SVGAGI, per germline. The CDR3 sequence is CASSFGRRETEAFF. In DNA form, the CDR3 reads TGTGCCAGCAGCTTCGGACGGAGAGAGACTGAAGCTTTCTTT.

CDR3 in amino acids: CASRSGGAWEQYF. The CDR3 nucleotides read TGTGCCAGCAGATCCGGGGGGGCTTGGGAGCAGTACTTC. The chain recombines TRBV7-9 with TRBJ2-7; 8 bases align to TRBD2. V shed 6 bases, J shed 7 bases, and the junction held 8 bases outside the gene matches. Germline V gene data show CDR1 as SEHNR and CDR2 as FQNEAQ (reference sequence). The CDR3 is made up of 13 amino acids.

The chain links TRBV6-4 to TRBJ1-5; no definite D call. Germline V gene data show CDR1 as MRHNA and CDR2 as SNTAGT. V gave up 6 bases and J gave up 4 bases, with 10 bases separating them. The CDR3 spans 13 residues. This CDR3 is CASSLEDNQPQHF. As DNA, the CDR3 is TGTGCCAGCAGCCTCGAGGATAATCAGCCCCAGCATTTT.

The chain couples TRBV7-2 to TRBJ1-3, with a possible D match to TRBD1 (5 bases). The CDR3 spans 17 residues. Trimming shortened V by 5 bases and J by 1 base, and 18 bases separated the two germline ends. The germline V gene has CDR1 SGHTA and CDR2 FQGNSA. For the CDR3, the DNA is TGTGCCAGCAGCCTAACCGGGACCAGCCTATCTGGAAACACCATATATTTT. This codes for CASSLTGTSLSGNTIYF.

The rearrangement joins TRBV4-1 to TRBJ2-7; 9 positions agree with TRBD1. The CDR3 runs 18 residues. CDR1 MGHRA and CDR2 YSYEKL come from the germline V gene. Trimming removed 0 bases from V and 7 bases from J; junction bases left unmatched: 16. CDR3 amino acids: CASSQDADRGVSYREQYF. CDR3 DNA: TGCGCCAGCAGCCAAGACGCCGACAGGGGGGTTTCGTACCGGGAGCAGTACTTC.

The chain recombines TRBV2 with TRBJ1-2; weak D call: TRBD1 (6 bases). Trimming stripped 6 bases from V and 4 bases from J, with 18 bases between. Germline V lookup: CDR1 SNHLY, CDR2 FYNNEI. This CDR3 comprises 15 residues. This chain's CDR3 is CASRGLVQGGYGYTF. The CDR3 region has the DNA TGTGCCAGCAGGGGGCTCGTACAGGGTGGCTATGGCTACACCTTC.

This clone showed up just a few times. The gene calls are TRBV11-2 and TRBJ1-2; a weak D match, TRBD1 (5 bases). Between the trimmed V and J ends, which lost 8 bases and 6 bases, there was a span of 13 bases. The CDR3 is 12 amino acids. Germline V lookup: CDR1 SGHAT, CDR2 FQNNGV. In DNA, the CDR3 is TGTGCCAGCCAGGGTGAGGCAGATGGCTACACCTTC. It translates to CASQGEADGYTF.

The gene calls are TRBV10-3 and TRBJ1-2, with a tentative D call TRBD1 (6 bases). The CDR3 totals 16 residues. Trimming took 5 bases from V and 2 from J, leaving 18 bases between them. Looked up from germline, CDR1 is ENHRY and CDR2 is SYGVKD. The CDR3 coding sequence is TGTGCCATCAGTCAACCTACAGGGCGCTCCAACTATGGCTACACCTTC. This codes for CAISQPTGRSNYGYTF.

The V call is TRBV5-6, the J call TRBJ2-3; 12 positions match TRBD2. CDR1 is SGHDT, CDR2 YYEEEE, per germline. The CDR3 is 16 amino acids. The trim removed 2 bases at V and 3 bases at J, leaving 4 bases unmatched. The CDR3 DNA is TGTGCCAGCAGCTTTCTAGCGGGGGGGCGGACAGATACGCAGTATTTT. This gives the protein CASSFLAGGRTDTQYF.

CDR3 sequence: CASRLVDSGRDRGRGNTEAFF. The DNA of the CDR3 is TGTGCAAGTCGCTTAGTGGACTCCGGGCGGGACAGGGGGCGCGGGAACACTGAAGCTTTCTTT. The rearrangement joins TRBV12-2 to TRBJ1-1; TRBD1 is the table's D call, not checked against the DNA. TRBV12-2 is designated a pseudogene. There are 21 residues in the CDR3.

The chain employs TRBV5-6 and TRBJ2-1; D call uncertain. V dropped 0 bases and J dropped 6 bases, with 7 bases sitting between them. Germline-derived CDR1 and CDR2 are SGHDT and YYEEEE. The CDR3 runs 13 residues. The DNA of the CDR3 is TGTGCCAGCAGCTTGGCTACCGGCAATGAGCAGTTCTTC. Its translation is CASSLATGNEQFF.

This chain joins TRBV7-9 and TRBJ2-3; 9 bases fit TRBD2. Losses at the gene ends were 5 bases for V and 4 bases for J; bases not matched to a gene: 7. The CDR3 runs 15 residues. The V gene's germline CDR1 is SEHNR and CDR2 FQNEAQ (reference sequence). The CDR3 nucleotides read TGTGCCAGCAGCGTGCAGACTAGCGGTGCAGATACGCAGTATTTT. This translates into CASSVQTSGADTQYF.

Only a few counts were recorded for this clone. This rearrangement joins TRBV6-1 to TRBJ1-3; D unresolved. The length of the CDR3 is 14 residues. The V and J ends lost 3 bases and 0 bases respectively, with 6 bases between them. The germline V gene has CDR1 MNHNS and CDR2 SASEGT. In nucleotides, the CDR3 is TGTGCCAGCAGTGATGGATCCTCTGGAAACACCATATATTTT. This gives the protein CASSDGSSGNTIYF.

The chain joins TRBV11-2 to TRBJ1-3; D not resolved. The CDR3 spans 14 residues. CDR1 and CDR2 (germline): SGHAT, FQNNGV. Deletions cut 2 bases from V and 4 bases from J, with 9 bases between. The CDR3 DNA is TGTGCCAGCAGCTTATCGGCAGTCGGAAACACCATATATTTT. Protein product: CASSLSAVGNTIYF.

The chain carries TRBV10-3 and TRBJ2-3, with 7 bases fitting TRBD2. This CDR3 region has 16 residues. Looked up from germline, CDR1 is ENHRY and CDR2 is SYGVKD. The V segment lost 0 bases and the J segment 2 bases; nucleotides outside the gene matches: 5. The DNA of the CDR3 is TGTGCCATCAGTGAGTCTGGCGGGGGACTCACAGATACGCAGTATTTT. This codes for CAISESGGGLTDTQYF.

The V and J genes are TRBV4-1 and TRBJ1-2; no reliable D call. V was clipped by 0 bases and J by 6 bases, with 20 bases between them. Germline CDR1 MGHRA, CDR2 YSYEKL. This CDR3 comprises 17 residues. This CDR3 reads CASSQDLGSLLGHGYTF. CDR3 bases: TGCGCCAGCAGCCAAGATTTGGGGAGCCTCCTTGGGCATGGCTACACCTTC.

This chain joins TRBV10-3 and TRBJ1-2, with D perhaps TRBD1 (5 bases). Trimming took 6 bases from V and 2 from J, leaving 7 bases between them. The germline V gene encodes CDR1 ENHRY and CDR2 SYGVKD. This CDR3 spans 12 amino acids. CDR3 DNA sequence: TGTGCCATCAGCGGGACCAACTATGGCTACACCTTC. Amino acid sequence: CAISGTNYGYTF.

The V call is TRBV4-1, the J call TRBJ2-5, with 10 nucleotides matching TRBD2. The CDR3 has 15 amino acids. Per germline, CDR1 MGHRA and CDR2 YSYEKL. Trimming took 1 base from V and 1 from J; bases not matched to a gene: 0. CDR3 DNA sequence: TGCGCCAGCAGCCAAGGGACTAGCGGCCAAGAGACCCAGTACTTC. Protein: CASSQGTSGQETQYF.

The J gene is TRBJ1-5, the V gene TRBV28, with a possible D match to TRBD1 (5 bases). The CDR3 consists of 15 residues. V was trimmed by 6 bases and J by 5 bases, leaving 17 bases between them. Germline CDR1 reads MDHEN; CDR2 reads SYDVKM. As DNA, the CDR3 is TGTGCCAGCAGCCCCTCGGGGGGGAGGGATCAGCCCCAGCATTTT. The encoded protein is CASSPSGGRDQPQHF.

The V gene is TRBV9, the J gene TRBJ2-1; D is perhaps TRBD2 (6 bases). V dropped 4 bases and J dropped 7 bases, with 15 bases sitting between them. Germline V lookup: CDR1 SGDLS, CDR2 YYNGEE. This CDR3 region has 14 residues. The CDR3 loop is CASSSTPGTNEQFF. The DNA of the CDR3 is TGTGCCAGCAGCTCCACTCCGGGGACTAATGAGCAGTTCTTC.